These 29 T cell receptor beta chains originate from one sample sequenced in a study of T cells in Graves' hyperthyroidism and ophthalmopathy. Regions amplified from RNA transcripts were the TCR beta CDR3 regions. With the HTBI primer set, the TCR CDR3 went through a first round of RT-PCR. TCRdb itself ran the multiplex PCR reads through MiXCR, one entry per CDR3 protein. The sample has roughly 100,000 distinct CDR3 sequences; roughly 40% are singletons. The specimen was peripheral blood or thyroid tissue (not recorded which). The source of these receptors is a woman aged 30 to 39 with Graves' hyperthyroidism.

This clonotype showed up many times. The chain employs TRBV6-5 and TRBJ2-5; a weak D match, TRBD1 (6 bases). The V gene's germline CDR1 is MNHEY and CDR2 SVGAGI. Trimming shortened V by 6 bases and J by 5 bases, and 19 bases separated the two germline ends. CDR3 length equals 15 residues. DNA for the CDR3: TGTGCCAGCAGCACAGGGACCACGCGGTCGGAGACCCAGTACTTC. This translates into CASSTGTTRSETQYF.

This clonotype was seen at least ten times. The chain links TRBV12-5 to TRBJ2-5; TRBD2 aligns across 7 bases. The germline CDR1 and CDR2 sequences are LGHNT and FRNRAP. Trimming at V came to 3 bases and at J to 2 bases, leaving 15 bases not matched to a gene. CDR3 length: 18 residues. The CDR3 coding sequence is TGTGCTAGTGGTTTCCGCTTAGCGGGCCCAAAAACACAAGAGACCCAGTACTTC. It encodes CASGFRLAGPKTQETQYF. The full variable domain, in which reference TRBV12-5 and TRBJ2-5 provide the parts outside the CDR3, is DARVTQTPRHKVTEMGQEVTMRCQPILGHNTVFWYRQTMMQGLELLAYFRNRAPLDDSGMPKDRFSAEMPDATLATLKIQPSEPRDSAVYFCASGFRLAGPKTQETQYFGPGTRLLVL.

This clonotype was observed at least ten times. V gene TRBV6-5 combines with J gene TRBJ2-2; 9 bases fit TRBD2. The CDR3 consists of 14 residues. CDR1 and CDR2 from the germline V gene are MNHEY and SVGAGI. V lost 6 bases, J lost 4 bases, and 3 bases stayed unmatched. CDR3 coding DNA: TGTGCCAGCAGATTACTAGCGGGCACCGGGGAGCTGTTTTTT. Encoded protein: CASRLLAGTGELFF.

With respect to this clonotype: The junction departs from the called germline gene at one end, perhaps through a read error. The chain recombines TRBV7-7 with TRBJ2-5; the D is unclear. The CDR3 runs 11 residues. Germline CDR1 reads SSHAT; CDR2 reads FNYEAQ (reference sequence). The CDR3 spells CASSRGETQCF. CDR3 nucleotide sequence: TGTGCTAGTAGTCGTGGAGAGACCCAGTGCTTC.

Of note for this clonotype: One junction end disagrees with the germline gene, perhaps due to a read error. The CDR3 sequence: CASSLGTGGFPEAF. The CDR3, as DNA: TGTGCCAGCAGCTTAGGGACAGGGGGATTTCCTGAAGCTTTC. V gene TRBV7-9 combines with J gene TRBJ2-6; 10 bases agree with TRBD1. The CDR3 runs to 14 residues. In germline, CDR1 is SEHNR, CDR2 FQNEAQ (reference sequence).

V is TRBV10-3 and J is TRBJ2-5; TRBD2 aligns across 7 bases. This CDR3 region has 13 residues. V was clipped by 8 bases and J by 7 bases; unmatched bases: 10. Germline CDR1 and CDR2: ENHRY and SYGVKD. CDR3 sequence (DNA): TGTGCCATCGGGGCGGCGGGGGTTGGGACCCAGTACTTC. Its protein is CAIGAAGVGTQYF.

To note about this clonotype: Sequence at one end of the junction differs from germline and may be a read error. The V gene is TRBV7-6, the J gene TRBJ1-1; 10 bases are a match to TRBD1. CDR3 length: 15 amino acids. Per germline, CDR1 SGHVS and CDR2 FNYEAQ. The CDR3: CASSPPGQGWAEAFF. The DNA for the CDR3 is TGCGCCAGCAGCCCCCCGGGACAGGGGTGGGCTGAAGCTTTCTTT.

The chain joins TRBV7-9 to TRBJ2-7; TRBD1 is a possible D gene (7 bases). Germline CDR1 and CDR2: SEHNR and FQNEAQ (reference sequence). This CDR3 spans 15 amino acids. Trimming stripped 5 bases from V and 8 bases from J, with 22 bases between. The CDR3 loop is CASSETGFGGYKQYF. CDR3 DNA sequence: TGTGCCAGCAGCGAGACAGGGTTCGGGGGATACAAGCAGTACTTC.

At least ten counts were recorded for this clonotype. The J gene is TRBJ2-5, the V gene TRBV2, with D perhaps TRBD1 or TRBD2 (5 bases each). This CDR3 contains 12 residues. Germline V lookup: CDR1 SNHLY, CDR2 FYNNEI. V lost 5 bases to trimming and J lost 4 bases, with 8 bases between them. The CDR3 protein is CASSWGRETQYF. In DNA form, the CDR3 reads TGTGCCAGCAGTTGGGGACGAGAGACCCAGTACTTC.

This clonotype was counted at least ten times. A much larger clonotype is one base distant, so this may be a read error. The rearrangement links TRBV2 to TRBJ1-2, with D unclear. Trimming left V 4 bases short and J 4 bases short, with 10 bases between. Germline V gene data show CDR1 as SNHLY and CDR2 as FYNNEI. The CDR3 is 13 residues long. The CDR3 sequence: CASSGPGVYGYTF. The CDR3, as DNA: TGTGCCAGCAGTGGACCGGGCGTCTATGGCTACACCTTC.

As regards this clonotype: This may stem from a read error, because a much larger clone lies one nucleotide away. V is TRBV30 and J is TRBJ1-6; possible D gene TRBD1, 5 bases. With 6 bases removed from V and 11 bases from J, the gap between germline ends came to 11 bases. The CDR3 totals 11 residues. Germline CDR1 is GTSNPN and CDR2 is SVGIG (reference sequence). The CDR3 reads CACGWGTPLHF. The CDR3, as DNA: TGTGCCTGTGGGTGGGGCACACCCCTCCACTTT.

The chain is built from TRBV7-3 and TRBJ1-3; D is possibly TRBD1 (5 bases). Germline assignment: CDR1 SGHTA and CDR2 FQGTGA. V was clipped by 11 bases and J by 8 bases, with 25 bases between them. The CDR3 totals 15 residues. This CDR3 reads CAWRTTVNYGYTIYF. CDR3 nucleotide sequence: TGTGCCTGGAGAACGACAGTCAACTATGGCTACACCATATATTTT.

On this clonotype: A read error is possible here, since a much larger clone lies one base away. The gene calls are TRBV11-2 and TRBJ2-7; possibly TRBD1 for D (9 bases). Germline CDR1 and CDR2: SGHAT and FQNNGV. This CDR3 has 18 amino acids. Deletions cut 3 bases from V and 1 base from J, with 22 bases between. CDR3 bases: TGTGCCAGCAGCTTGGAGACAGGGGGTCCGGGAGGGTCCTACGAGCAGTACTTC. It specifies CASSLETGGPGGSYEQYF.

The genes are TRBV5-1 and TRBJ2-4; TRBD2 aligns across 11 bases. The V gene's germline CDR1 is SGHRS and CDR2 YFSETQ. This CDR3 spans 14 amino acids. V lost 4 bases to trimming and J lost 6 bases; unmatched junction nucleotides: 3. CDR3: CASSPGTSGNIQYF. CDR3 DNA sequence: TGCGCCAGCAGCCCCGGGACTAGCGGAAACATTCAGTACTTC.

A note on this clonotype: No conserved phenylalanine or tryptophan is present at the end of the CDR3, so a read error is the likely explanation. It is unclear where the CDR3 begins or ends on the DNA, so no DNA is shown, and the CDR3 is as TCRdb lists it. The genes are TRBV14 and TRBJ2-5; the table names TRBD1, a call not compared with the DNA. CDR1 and CDR2 from the germline V gene are SGHDN and FVKESK. Inclusive of both ends, the CDR3 amounts to 16 amino acids. Here the CDR3 reads CASSQVRTGNGYTFGS.

This clonotype was seen repeatedly, ten times or more. The J gene is TRBJ1-5, the V gene TRBV20-1, with TRBD1 as a possible D gene (6 bases). V shed 0 bases and J shed 7 bases, with 16 bases lying between them. Germline values: CDR1 DFQATT, CDR2 SNEGSKA (reference sequence). The length of the CDR3 is 15 residues. The CDR3 spells CSARDIGGAGQPQHF. The CDR3 region has the DNA TGCAGTGCTAGAGATATCGGGGGGGCCGGACAGCCCCAGCATTTT.

At least ten counts were recorded for this clonotype. The chain recombines TRBV27 with TRBJ1-5; TRBD1 agrees at 7 bases. From germline, CDR1 is MNHEY and CDR2 SMNVEV (reference sequence). V was clipped by 2 bases and J by 7 bases; unmatched bases: 8. The CDR3 has 15 residues. CDR3 region: CASSLTAGGNQPQHF. The CDR3 nucleotides are TGTGCCAGCAGTTTAACCGCAGGGGGAAACCAGCCCCAGCATTTT.

This clonotype occurred many times. This chain uses TRBV12-3 or TRBV12-4 with TRBJ1-1; the D is unclear. This CDR3 spans 13 amino acids. With 2 bases removed from V and 7 bases from J, the gap between germline ends came to 11 bases. CDR3 region: CASSLYQVVEAFF. In DNA, the CDR3 is TGTGCCAGCAGTTTATATCAGGTAGTTGAAGCTTTCTTT.

Concerning this clonotype: Mismatch with germline at one junction end may stem from a read error. The V and J genes are TRBV19 and TRBJ1-5; D is unresolved. CDR1 LNHDA and CDR2 SQIVND come from the germline V gene (reference sequence). The CDR3 runs 13 residues. The CDR3 loop is CASSIGYNRPQHF. The DNA of the CDR3 is TGTGCCAGTAGTATTGGGTACAATCGGCCCCAACATTTT.

This clonotype was detected only once. The V call is TRBV12-3 or TRBV12-4, the J call TRBJ1-5; no reliable D call. V lost 6 bases, J lost 11 bases, and 29 bases lay in between. This CDR3 spans 17 amino acids. The CDR3 is CASSPRGRTSGPETQHF. Here the CDR3 DNA reads TGTGCCAGCAGCCCTAGAGGTAGGACTAGCGGCCCAGAGACCCAGCATTTT.

This clonotype occurred many times. The CDR3 nucleotides read TGCAGTGCTCCAACCCGGGAGAAAGCGGGAAGCTCTGGGGCCAACGTCCTGACTTTC. The encoded protein is CSAPTREKAGSSGANVLTF. The genes are TRBV20-1 and TRBJ2-6; TRBD2 aligns across 7 bases. The ends lost 5 bases at V and 0 bases at J; junction bases unmatched: 16. From germline, CDR1 is DFQATT and CDR2 SNEGSKA (reference sequence). This CDR3 contains 19 residues.

The genes are TRBV2 and TRBJ1-1; 7 bases agree with TRBD1. J lost 10 bases, V lost 5 bases, and 13 bases had no gene match. CDR3 length equals 14 residues. The germline V gene has CDR1 SNHLY and CDR2 FYNNEI. CDR3 DNA: TGTGCCAGCAGTTTTAAGACAGGGCGAGGTGGAGCTTTCTTT. Encoded protein: CASSFKTGRGGAFF.

This chain uses TRBV7-6 with TRBJ2-2; D is perhaps TRBD1 (6 bases). Trimming removed 1 base from V and 11 bases from J, with 14 bases in between. The germline gives CDR1 SGHVS, CDR2 FNYEAQ. The CDR3 length is 14 residues. In DNA form, the CDR3 reads TGTGCCAGCAGCTTAGGGGGGCTAACTGGCGAGCTGTTTTTT. Protein sequence: CASSLGGLTGELFF.

V and J are TRBV7-2 and TRBJ2-7; 7 bases align to TRBD2. Germline V gene sequence: CDR1 SGHTA, CDR2 FQGNSA. CDR3 size: 15 residues. V lost 0 bases, J lost 3 bases, and 5 bases stayed unmatched. The CDR3 loop reads CASSLAGGGSYEQYF. CDR3 nucleotides: TGTGCCAGCAGCTTAGCCGGTGGCGGGAGCTACGAGCAGTACTTC.

On this clonotype: Sequence at one end of the junction differs from germline and may be a read error. This sequence joins TRBV6-5 and TRBJ2-3, with D tentatively TRBD2 (5 bases). The CDR3 totals 15 residues. CDR1 is MNHEY, CDR2 SVGAGI, per germline. In DNA form, the CDR3 reads TGTACCAGCAGTTACGTTCCGGGGAGCACAGATACGCAGTATTTT. The encoded protein is CTSSYVPGSTDTQYF.

This clonotype has at least ten counts. The chain recombines TRBV20-1 with TRBJ2-7, with D possibly being TRBD1 (8 bases). The CDR3 covers 11 residues. V was cut by 4 bases and J by 6 bases, with 10 bases left in between. Germline CDR1 DFQATT, CDR2 SNEGSKA (reference sequence). CDR3 residues: CSANRGGEQYF. In nucleotides, the CDR3 is TGCAGTGCTAACAGGGGGGGCGAGCAGTACTTC.

This clonotype was counted at least ten times. An end of the junction does not agree with germline; a read error may underlie this. The chain recombines TRBV15 with TRBJ2-6, with D possibly called TRBD1 or TRBD2 (5 bases each). Germline-derived CDR1 and CDR2 are LNHNV and YYDKDF (reference sequence). This CDR3 region has 16 residues. This CDR3 is CATSTGTTSGANFLTF. The DNA of the CDR3 is TGTGCCACCAGTACTGGGACCACCTCTGGGGCCAACTTCCTGACTTTC.

This clonotype showed up many times. The J gene is TRBJ2-7, the V gene TRBV28; 8 nucleotides match TRBD1. J was trimmed by 3 bases and V by 6 bases; bases with no gene match: 13. CDR3 length: 16 residues. Germline CDR1 and CDR2: MDHEN and SYDVKM. The CDR3 region is CASRRGQASFGYEQYF. In nucleotides, the CDR3 is TGTGCCAGCAGGCGGGGACAGGCCTCTTTCGGCTACGAGCAGTACTTC.

This clonotype was observed at least ten times. The V gene is TRBV28, the J gene TRBJ2-7; D is possibly TRBD2 (5 bases). The V and J ends lost 3 bases and 6 bases respectively, with 15 bases between them. Germline lookup yields CDR1 MDHEN and CDR2 SYDVKM. The CDR3 contains 14 residues. The CDR3 sequence is CASSFRDYISEQYF. CDR3 in DNA: TGTGCCAGCAGTTTTCGAGACTATATCTCCGAGCAGTACTTC.